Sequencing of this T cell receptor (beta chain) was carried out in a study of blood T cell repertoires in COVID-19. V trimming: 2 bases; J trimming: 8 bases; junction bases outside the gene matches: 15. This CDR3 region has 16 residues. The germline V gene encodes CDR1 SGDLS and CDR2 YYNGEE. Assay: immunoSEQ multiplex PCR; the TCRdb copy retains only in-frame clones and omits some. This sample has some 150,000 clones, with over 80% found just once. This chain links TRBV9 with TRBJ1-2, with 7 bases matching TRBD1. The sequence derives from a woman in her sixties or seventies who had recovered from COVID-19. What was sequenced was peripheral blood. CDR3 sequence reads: CASSVWDSPLSDGYTF. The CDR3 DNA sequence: TGTGCCAGCAGCGTCTGGGACAGCCCCCTTAGTGACGGCTACACCTTC.